This section outlines one T cell receptor (beta chain) sequence together with its context. Its target is unknown. This entry comes from a study of lymphopenia after photon versus proton radiotherapy. Study findings and constraints: In patients who died, overall survival fell as post-nadir TCR diversity dropped more. Better survival with proton therapy was suggested as possible, not demonstrated. Relative stability marked proton patients; photon patients lost diversity and naive cells. Post-nadir diversity loss with photons came from oligoclonal expansion, particularly CD8+ Temra cells.

Clones were sequenced by immunoSEQ multiplex PCR, and TCRdb holds only the in-frame ones, with some missing. The sample lists roughly 25,000 clones, approximately 86% occurring once. CDR1 is LNHDA, CDR2 SQIVND, per germline (reference sequence). The V end was cut by 1 base, the J end by 2 bases, with 8 bases between. The CDR3 has 14 residues. This sequence was found in a man aged 50 or older with gastric cancer. The chain is built from TRBV19 and TRBJ2-5; the D is unclear. Sequencing was performed on peripheral blood, taken from a patient treated with photon-based radiotherapy. Here the CDR3 reads CASSIGQKQETQYF. The CDR3 DNA reads as TGTGCCAGTAGTATAGGGCAAAAACAAGAGACCCAGTACTTC.